These 18 T cell receptor beta chains came from one sample sequenced in a study of T cell repertoires in aging, cancer and after chemotherapy. Rearranged V-D-J TRB sequences were amplified with a mixed TRB-A/B primer pool. Each CDR3 protein gets one entry after TCRdb re-called the multiplex PCR reads with MiXCR. The repertoire holds about a thousand distinct CDR3 sequences, with under 35% as singletons. The template was genomic DNA from peripheral blood, not RNA. Sequencing was carried out using blood. The receptor set was obtained from a human donor with a solid tumor.

The chain is built from TRBV27 and TRBJ1-3; a weak D match, TRBD1 (6 bases). Germline CDR1 MNHEY, CDR2 SMNVEV (reference sequence). V was trimmed by 6 bases and J by 0 bases, leaving 12 bases between them. The length of the CDR3 is 15 residues. In DNA, the CDR3 is TGTGCCAGCAGAACCAACAGGGACTCTGGAAACACCATATATTTT. Its protein product is CASRTNRDSGNTIYF.

This chain joins TRBV4-1 and TRBJ2-3; unclear D gene. Germline-derived CDR1 and CDR2 are MGHRA and YSYEKL. Trimming took off 1 base at V and 4 bases at J, with 21 bases between the two ends. The CDR3 runs to 18 residues. CDR3 coding DNA: TGCGCCAGCAGCCAAGCTGGTGGTTGGGTAGGTGGGGCAGATACGCAGTATTTT. It translates to CASSQAGGWVGGADTQYF.

The sample holds a few counts of this clonotype. The chain links TRBV6-4 to TRBJ2-3; 10 nucleotides align to TRBD2. V trimming: 4 bases; J trimming: 3 bases; junction bases outside the gene matches: 7. The CDR3 runs to 16 residues. Germline V lookup: CDR1 MRHNA, CDR2 SNTAGT. The CDR3 region is CASSVSSGSSTDTQYF. The CDR3 DNA reads TGTGCCAGCAGTGTCTCTAGCGGGAGTAGTACAGATACGCAGTATTTT.

By frequency in the sample, this clonotype is medium-sized. The chain links TRBV27 to TRBJ2-7; no clear D. Trimming shortened V by 0 bases and J by 0 bases, and 6 bases separated the two germline ends. This CDR3 spans 14 amino acids. Germline CDR1 MNHEY, CDR2 SMNVEV (reference sequence). The DNA of the CDR3 is TGTGCCAGCAGTTTATCGCCCCGCTCCTACGAGCAGTACTTC. Residues: CASSLSPRSYEQYF.

Concerning this clonotype: A much larger clone is a single base away; this may be a read error. This chain joins TRBV6-1 and TRBJ2-3; weak D call: TRBD1 (6 bases). The CDR3 is 14 amino acids. The germline CDR1 and CDR2 sequences are MNHNS and SASEGT. V lost 1 base and J lost 14, with 19 bases in between. The CDR3 here is CASSEDNNRQGRYF. In DNA form, the CDR3 reads TGTGCCAGCAGTGAAGATAACAACCGTCAGGGGCGGTATTTT.

Concerning this clonotype itself: Compared with germline, one end of the junction differs, possibly owing to a read error. The V gene is TRBV29-1, the J gene TRBJ2-5, with a weak D call TRBD2 (5 bases). The CDR3 contains 14 residues. Per germline, CDR1 SQVTM and CDR2 ANQGSEA. CDR3 nucleotides: TGCAGCGTTGCGAAGGTAAAAGCGGAAGAGAACCAGTACTTC. It yields the protein CSVAKVKAEENQYF.

The chain couples TRBV5-1 to TRBJ2-1; D is uncertain. Germline CDR1 is SGHRS and CDR2 is YFSETQ. V shed 2 bases and J shed 5 bases, with 8 bases lying between them. This CDR3 region has 13 residues. In DNA, the CDR3 is TGCGCCAGCAGCTTAGGCATAAACAATGAGCAGTTCTTC. This encodes CASSLGINNEQFF.

V gene TRBV18 combines with J gene TRBJ1-1, with D perhaps TRBD1 (5 bases). The V gene lost 8 bases and the J gene lost 3 bases, with 13 bases spanning the gap. Germline assignment: CDR1 KGHSH and CDR2 LQKENI. The CDR3 has 13 residues. In DNA, the CDR3 is TGTGCCAGCCTGCGGTGGGGGGACACTGAAGCTTTCTTT. Translated, it gives CASLRWGDTEAFF.

This clonotype is medium-sized within its sample. The chain combines TRBV6-5 with TRBJ1-1; 7 bases are shared with TRBD1. The germline V gene has CDR1 MNHEY and CDR2 SVGAGI. CDR3 length: 16 amino acids. With V trimmed by 0 bases and J by 0 bases, 4 bases remained unmatched. The CDR3 DNA reads as TGTGCCAGCAGTTACTCGTCCACAGGGGTGAACACTGAAGCTTTCTTT. Its translation: CASSYSSTGVNTEAFF.

By share of the sample, this clonotype is large. DNA of the CDR3: TGTGCCTGGAGTGTGGGTCTTGTGGGGACTGAAGCTTTCTTT. Translated, it gives CAWSVGLVGTEAFF. V usage is TRBV30 and J usage is TRBJ1-1, with D unresolved. Trimming took 0 bases from V and 5 from J, leaving 13 bases between them. Germline assignment: CDR1 GTSNPN and CDR2 SVGIG (reference sequence). The CDR3 runs to 14 residues.

In its sample, this clonotype ranks as large (0.1 to 1%). The chain combines TRBV15 with TRBJ2-6; D is unclear. Trimming pared 0 bases from V and 0 bases from J, leaving 6 bases between. Germline CDR1 is LNHNV and CDR2 is YYDKDF (reference sequence). The CDR3 contains 16 residues. CDR3 amino acids: CATSRDRTSGANVLTF. DNA of the CDR3: TGTGCCACCAGCAGAGATCGGACCTCTGGGGCCAACGTCCTGACTTTC.

The chain has TRBV28 and TRBJ2-2; 10 nucleotides match TRBD2. Germline lookup yields CDR1 MDHEN and CDR2 SYDVKM. Trimming took 8 bases from V and 2 from J; bases not matched to a gene: 2. The CDR3 has 14 residues. The CDR3 region has the DNA TGTGCCAGCGCACTAGCGGGAAACACCGGGGAGCTGTTTTTT. This translates into CASALAGNTGELFF.

Within the sample, this clonotype is large. The chain employs TRBV15 and TRBJ1-2; 7 bases match TRBD1. V was pared by 0 bases and J by 3 bases, with 7 bases of the junction left unmatched. The CDR3 spans 16 residues. Germline CDR1 and CDR2: LNHNV and YYDKDF (reference sequence). The chain's CDR3 is CATSRDYRGSDYGYTF. CDR3 coding DNA: TGTGCCACCAGCAGAGATTACAGGGGCTCAGACTATGGCTACACCTTC. The full variable domain, rest sourced from reference TRBV15 and TRBJ1-2, is DAMVIQNPRYQVTQFGKPVTLSCSQTLNHNVMYWYQQKSSQAPKLLFHYYDKDFNNEADTPDNFQSRRPNTSFCFLDIRSPGLGDTAMYLCATSRDYRGSDYGYTFGSGTRLTVV.

By share, this clonotype ranks as large (0.1 to 1%). V gene TRBV6-5 combines with J gene TRBJ2-7, with 13 bases aligning to TRBD2. Germline values: CDR1 MNHEY, CDR2 SVGAGI. The CDR3 contains 19 residues. The V and J ends lost 0 bases and 0 bases, in that order; junction bases with no gene match: 8. In DNA form, the CDR3 reads TGTGCCAGCAGTTACTCAGGGACTAGCGGGACCTGTTGCTCCTACGAGCAGTACTTC. Residues: CASSYSGTSGTCCSYEQYF.

A remark on this clonotype: The junction departs from germline at one end; a sequencing error may be responsible. V usage is TRBV5-6 and J usage is TRBJ2-1; D is unresolved. Germline V CDR1 and CDR2: SGHDT, YYEEEE. The CDR3 loop spans 15 amino acids. In DNA form, the CDR3 reads TGCGCCAGCAGCTTGGGCCAAACTTCGTACAATGAGCAGTTCTTC. It encodes CASSLGQTSYNEQFF.

The V and J genes are TRBV27 and TRBJ1-1, with 7 positions matching TRBD1. The ends lost 5 bases at V and 5 bases at J; junction bases unmatched: 14. The CDR3 extends over 16 amino acids. Germline CDR1 MNHEY, CDR2 SMNVEV (reference sequence). The CDR3 DNA sequence: TGTGCCAGCAGTCCCCCACAGGGGAAAGGCAATACTGAAGCTTTCTTT. This codes for CASSPPQGKGNTEAFF.

By share, this clonotype ranks as large (0.1 to 1%). The chain couples TRBV6-1 to TRBJ2-7, with TRBD1 matching 11 bases. CDR3 size: 14 residues. Germline CDR1 and CDR2: MNHNS and SASEGT. V was clipped by 8 bases and J by 4 bases; unmatched bases: 7. CDR3 nucleotides: TGTGCCAGCCTCCGGGACAGGGGGAGGTACGAGCAGTACTTC. It specifies CASLRDRGRYEQYF.

The V call is TRBV28, the J call TRBJ2-5, with D tentatively TRBD2 (5 bases). Trimming took off 2 bases at V and 4 bases at J, with 8 bases between the two ends. CDR1 and CDR2 (germline): MDHEN, SYDVKM. There are 13 residues in the CDR3. The CDR3 nucleotides read TGTGCCAGCAGTTTAGCGGGCGGAGAGACCCAGTACTTC. Its protein product is CASSLAGGETQYF.